The rows below give T cell receptor beta chains drawn from one sample of a study of chemoradiotherapy in HPV16-positive cancers. Assay: immunoSEQ multiplex PCR; the TCRdb copy retains only in-frame clones and omits some. This sample has 10,000 to 15,000 clones; roughly nine tenths occur once, and the top ten carry about a fifth. The material was blood, obtained from a patient who underwent chemoradiotherapy. Every receptor here comes from a human donor with HPV-associated anogenital cancer. Both conserved end residues are part of each CDR3. A D gene is named only where the DNA matches it firmly.

J,D,V,DNA,CDR3
TRBJ2-3,-,TRBV6-4,TGTGCCAGCAGTGCAAATCGCGGGAACACAGATACGCAGTATTTT,CASSANRGNTDTQYF
TRBJ1-2,-,TRBV4-3,TGCGCCAGCAGCCAAGTTCTCGGCCGGACTAACTATGGCTACACCTTC,CASSQVLGRTNYGYTF
TRBJ1-4,-,TRBV6-1,TGTGCCAGCAGTGACGACCCCGGTCGTGAAAAACTGTTTTTT,CASSDDPGREKLFF
TRBJ1-5,-,TRBV7-6,TGTGCCAGCAGCTTAGTAGGTCAGCCCCAGCATTTT,CASSLVGQPQHF
TRBJ2-4,-,TRBV7-2,TGTGCCAGCAGTTTTCAGACAGGACTAGCCAAAAACATTCAGTACTTC,CASSFQTGLAKNIQYF
TRBJ2-7,TRBD1,TRBV7-9,TGTGCCTCCGCGGGGACAGGCTACGAGCAGTACTTC,CASAGTGYEQYF
TRBJ2-2,TRBD1,TRBV29-1,TGCAGCGTTTGGGACAGCCGCTTCCTGTTTTTT,CSVWDSRFLFF
TRBJ1-1,TRBD1,TRBV9,TGTGCCAGCAGCGTAGAGGACAGGGTGAACACTGAAGCTTTCTTT,CASSVEDRVNTEAFF
TRBJ2-5,-,TRBV11-2,TGTGCCAGCAGCCCCCCTACGGAGACCCAGTACTTC,CASSPPTETQYF
TRBJ2-5,TRBD1,TRBV7-7,TGTGCTAGCAGTCGTAACTCGCCAGGGGGCGGGGAGACCCAGTACTTC,CASSRNSPGGGETQYF
TRBJ1-2,-,TRBV5-4,TGTGCCAGCAGCCCCGAGAAACGCGGCTACACCTTC,CASSPEKRGYTF
TRBJ2-7,-,TRBV19,TGTGCCAGTAGTATGGACAATCCCCACTCCTACGAGCAGTACTTC,CASSMDNPHSYEQYF
TRBJ2-1,-,TRBV4-2,TGTGCCAGCAGCCAAAGCATGTCGGGGGACTACAATGAGCAGTTCTTC,CASSQSMSGDYNEQFF
TRBJ2-2,TRBD2,TRBV5-1,TGCGCCAGCAGCTCCCAGGCGGGGGGATACACCGGGGAGCTGTTTTTT,CASSSQAGGYTGELFF
TRBJ1-3,TRBD1,TRBV9,TGTGCCAGCAGCGTGGGACAGCCCTGGAACACCATATATTTT,CASSVGQPWNTIYF
TRBJ2-5,-,TRBV5-1,TGCGCCAGCAGCTTTACCCGGGAGACCCAGTACTTC,CASSFTRETQYF